A single sample is the source of the 9 T cell receptor beta chains below, sequenced in a study of cytomegalovirus exposure and HLA in healthy donors. The PCR employed 60 Vbeta primers together with 13 Jbeta primers. Libraries were prepared by immunoSEQ multiplex PCR; TCRdb keeps only in-frame clonotypes and omits some of them. The sample consists of approximately 150,000 clones, about four fifths of them appearing once. Sequencing used PBMCs. The receptors originated from a woman in her 40s in good health and CMV-seropositive.

V gene TRBV4-2 combines with J gene TRBJ2-7; a possible D gene is TRBD2 (6 bases). This CDR3 comprises 14 residues. V dropped 0 bases and J dropped 0 bases, with 6 bases sitting between them. Germline values: CDR1 LGHNA, CDR2 YNFKEQ. CDR3 coding DNA: TGTGCCAGCAGCCAAGAGGAGGGCTCCTACGAGCAGTACTTC. Protein product: CASSQEEGSYEQYF.

The V gene is TRBV11-3, the J gene TRBJ2-1; 8 nucleotides agree with TRBD2. Germline V gene lookup returns CDR1 SGHNT and CDR2 YENEEA. V lost 3 bases, J lost 5 bases, and 9 bases stayed unmatched. The CDR3 consists of 16 residues. The CDR3 here is CASSFRGKLADNEQFF. The DNA for the CDR3 is TGTGCCAGCAGCTTTAGGGGCAAACTAGCGGACAATGAGCAGTTCTTC.

This chain links TRBV29-1 with TRBJ1-2, with 9 bases matching TRBD1. The J segment lost 0 bases and the V segment lost 4 bases, leaving 9 bases of the junction unmatched. The CDR3 spans 16 residues. CDR1 is SQVTM and CDR2 is ANQGSEA in the germline V gene. CDR3 sequence (DNA): TGCAGCGTTGTAGGGACAGGGCGGGAGGCTAACTATGGCTACACCTTC. This codes for CSVVGTGREANYGYTF.

The rearrangement joins TRBV6-5 to TRBJ2-3, with TRBD1 matching over 9 bases. The length of the CDR3 is 15 residues. Per germline, CDR1 MNHEY and CDR2 SVGAGI. The V gene end was trimmed by 6 bases and the J gene end by 4 bases; junction bases not matched to a gene: 8. Written as DNA, the CDR3 is TGTGCCAGCAGCCTAACAGGGGGCAGTGCAGATACGCAGTATTTT. This gives the protein CASSLTGGSADTQYF.

The chain employs TRBV14 and TRBJ1-6; 7 bases align to TRBD1. V shed 4 bases and J 7 bases; nucleotides not matched to a gene: 4. This CDR3 is built from 14 residues. From germline, CDR1 is SGHDN and CDR2 FVKESK. The CDR3 loop reads CASSLRTGNSPLHF. Written as DNA, the CDR3 is TGTGCCAGCAGCCTCAGGACAGGCAATTCACCCCTCCACTTT.

The chain uses TRBV10-2 and TRBJ2-1, with 11 bases that match TRBD2. This CDR3 is 19 amino acids long. Trimming at V came to 3 bases and at J to 3 bases, leaving 13 bases not matched to a gene. The germline V gene has CDR1 WSHSY and CDR2 SAAADI. The CDR3, as DNA: TGCGCCAGCAGTGATCGGGTGCTAGCGGGAGGAGGGATCTACAATGAGCAGTTCTTC. It codes for CASSDRVLAGGGIYNEQFF.

This clone has only a few counts. J is TRBJ1-2 and V is TRBV7-9, with TRBD1 matching over 8 bases. CDR3 size: 14 residues. V was clipped by 1 base and J by 5 bases; unmatched bases: 3. Germline lookup yields CDR1 SEHNR and CDR2 FQNEAQ (reference sequence). CDR3: CASSLGQGAYGYTF. The CDR3 coding sequence is TGTGCCAGCAGCTTAGGGCAGGGGGCTTATGGCTACACCTTC.

CDR3 DNA: TGTGCCAGCAGTGCACGGGTCGGAGTAGGAGAGCAGTTCTTC. Translated: CASSARVGVGEQFF. V and J are TRBV28 and TRBJ2-1; D uncertain. V lost 5 bases to trimming and J lost 10 bases, with 18 bases between them. Germline loops: CDR1 MDHEN, CDR2 SYDVKM. The CDR3 sequence is 14 residues long.

The gene calls are TRBV27 and TRBJ1-2, with D possibly matching TRBD1 (6 bases). Between the trimmed V and J ends, which lost 2 bases and 8 bases, there was a span of 15 bases. This CDR3 spans 14 amino acids. CDR1 MNHEY and CDR2 SMNVEV come from the germline V gene (reference sequence). CDR3 sequence (DNA): TGTGCCAGCAGTTTAATGGGGGCTTCGAGAGGCTACACCTTC. It specifies CASSLMGASRGYTF.